This T cell receptor beta chain was sequenced during a study of T cells in women clearing cervical HPV infection. The study, taken as a whole, reports: Controls had more TRBV6-7 (0.16%) than cases (roughly 0.11%). CIN3+ cases had significantly higher TCR repertoire richness than controls, but evenness did not differ.

Clones were sequenced by immunoSEQ multiplex PCR, and TCRdb holds only the in-frame ones, with some missing. This sample's table reports about 20,000 clones. The CDR3 extends over 15 amino acids. V was pared by 4 bases and J by 4 bases, with 13 bases between. Germline CDR1 is SGHTA and CDR2 is FQGTGA. As to this clone: Its antigen is undetermined. Read sequence stops 3 residues before the CDR3 end, and the germline J gene provides the missing end.

This clonotype originated in a woman between 18 and 75 years old with a cervical HPV16 infection that either progressed to CIN3+ or cleared (not recorded which). The sequenced material came from blood buffy coat. The rearrangement links TRBV7-3 to TRBJ2-2; a weak D match, TRBD2 (7 bases). CDR3 sequence: CASSSARGGTGELFF. The sequenced part of the CDR3 DNA is TGTGCCAGCAGCTCCGCTAGGGGGGGCACCGGGGAG. The whole variable domain, remainder taken from reference TRBV7-3 and TRBJ2-2, is GAGVSQTPSNKVTEKGKYVELRCDPISGHTALYWYRQSLGQGPEFLIYFQGTGAADDSGLPNDRFFAVRPEGSVSTLKIQRTERGDSAVYLCASSSARGGTGELFFGEGSRLTVL.